This record looks at one T cell receptor (beta chain) sequence and its context. Only in-frame clones appear in the TCRdb table, and some are missing; sequencing was by immunoSEQ multiplex PCR. Of around 240,000 clones listed, around 86% are singletons. V lost 8 bases and J lost 8, with 16 bases in between. Looked up from germline, CDR1 is MNHEY and CDR2 is SVGAGI. The CDR3 spans 14 residues. This sample was taken from a study of blood T cell repertoires in COVID-19. As for the study in general: The United States, Italy and Spain were the sources of the acute and convalescent COVID-19 samples. Sources were T cells, B-cell-depleted T cells, or PBMCs; the material itself was cDNA or gDNA.

Donors of Cohort 3 who recovered were those that had two negative PCRs, clearance, or symptom resolution. V is TRBV6-5 and J is TRBJ1-6; D might be TRBD1 (5 bases). The origin of this receptor is a woman in her forties or fifties who had recovered from COVID-19. What was sequenced was PBMCs or T cells enriched from blood (not recorded which). The CDR3 reads CASRAGLFDSPLHF. CDR3 bases: TGTGCCAGCCGGGCAGGGCTTTTTGATTCACCCCTCCACTTT.